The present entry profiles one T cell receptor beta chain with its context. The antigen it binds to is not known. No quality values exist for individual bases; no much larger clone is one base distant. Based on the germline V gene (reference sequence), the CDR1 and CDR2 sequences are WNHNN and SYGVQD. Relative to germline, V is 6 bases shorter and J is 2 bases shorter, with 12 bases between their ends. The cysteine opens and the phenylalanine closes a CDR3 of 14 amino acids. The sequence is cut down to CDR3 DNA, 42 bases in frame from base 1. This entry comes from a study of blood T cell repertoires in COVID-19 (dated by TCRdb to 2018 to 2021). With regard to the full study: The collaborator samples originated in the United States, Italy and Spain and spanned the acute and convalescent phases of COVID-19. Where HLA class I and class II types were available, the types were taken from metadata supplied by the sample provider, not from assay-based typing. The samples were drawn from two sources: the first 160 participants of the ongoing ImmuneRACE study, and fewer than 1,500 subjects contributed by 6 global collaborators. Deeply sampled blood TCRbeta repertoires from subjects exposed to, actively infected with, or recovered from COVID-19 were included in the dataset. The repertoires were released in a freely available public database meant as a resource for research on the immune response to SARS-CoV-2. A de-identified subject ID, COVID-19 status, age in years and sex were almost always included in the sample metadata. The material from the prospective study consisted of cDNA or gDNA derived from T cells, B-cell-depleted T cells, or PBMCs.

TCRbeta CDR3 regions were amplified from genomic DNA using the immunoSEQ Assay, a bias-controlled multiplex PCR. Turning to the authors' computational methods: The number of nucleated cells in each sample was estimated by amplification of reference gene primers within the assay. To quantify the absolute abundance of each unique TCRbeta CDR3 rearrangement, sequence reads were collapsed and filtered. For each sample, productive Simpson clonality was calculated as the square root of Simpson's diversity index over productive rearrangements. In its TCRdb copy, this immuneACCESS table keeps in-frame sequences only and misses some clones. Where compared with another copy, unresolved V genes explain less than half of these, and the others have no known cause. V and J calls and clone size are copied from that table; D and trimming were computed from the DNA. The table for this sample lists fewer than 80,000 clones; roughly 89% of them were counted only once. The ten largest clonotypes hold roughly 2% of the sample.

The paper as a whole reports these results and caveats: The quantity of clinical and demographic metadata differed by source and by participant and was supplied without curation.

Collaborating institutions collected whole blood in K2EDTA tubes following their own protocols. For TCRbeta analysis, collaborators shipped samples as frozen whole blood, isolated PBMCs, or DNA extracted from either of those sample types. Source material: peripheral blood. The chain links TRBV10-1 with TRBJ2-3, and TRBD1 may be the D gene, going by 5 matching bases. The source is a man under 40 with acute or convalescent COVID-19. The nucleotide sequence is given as TGCGCCAGCAGCAGGGTGTTGGACACAGATACGCAGTATTTT. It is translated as CASSRVLDTDTQYF.